This T cell receptor beta chain comes out of a study of T cell clones after liver transplantation. In the study overall: Until 12-24 months post-transplant, subjects got standard immunosuppression and no induction. Points from the study as a whole: Compared with third party-reactive sequences, donor-reactive ones declined more, independent of withdrawal success.

Sorting of unstimulated PBMCs yielded separate CD3+CD4+ and CD3+CD8+ fractions. Germline V CDR1 and CDR2: SGDLS, YYNGEE. The CDR3 is 12 amino acids. V lost 6 bases to trimming and J lost 6 bases, with 12 bases between them. On this clone itself: Antigen specificity is unknown.

Some clones are missing from TCRdb's copy, which holds only in-frame ones; the method was immunoSEQ multiplex PCR. The sample lists 15,000 to 20,000 clones; approximately 90% were seen once. The gene calls are TRBV9 and TRBJ1-1, with D perhaps TRBD1 (6 bases). This receptor was taken from a human patient who received a liver transplant. These T cells may partly come from the graft donor. Specimen: CD8+ T cells from blood, collected approximately 3.5 years after liver transplant. CDR3 sequence: CASKGGEAEAFF. Written as DNA, the CDR3 is TGTGCCAGCAAAGGGGGGGAGGCTGAAGCTTTCTTT.